One and the same sample provided the 18 T cell receptor beta chains below, sequenced in a study of T cells after posttransplantation cyclophosphamide. The method was immunoSEQ multiplex PCR; TCRdb's version includes in-frame clones alone and lacks a portion of them. In the table there are approximately 16,000 clones, roughly 80% of which are singletons. Control samples came 1 year after myeloablative marrow transplants with methotrexate plus calcineurin inhibitor. Specimen: PBMCs, collected more than 350 days after allogeneic stem cell transplant with calcineurin inhibitor and methotrexate. All receptors derive from a male patient in his late teens or twenties who received an allogeneic stem cell transplant from a related donor, was CMV-positive, and had no GVHD. These T cells may partly come from the graft donor.

J is TRBJ2-7 and V is TRBV18; 9 positions agree with TRBD2. V trimming: 2 bases; J trimming: 3 bases; junction bases outside the gene matches: 8. CDR3 length: 16 residues. Germline V gene lookup returns CDR1 KGHSH and CDR2 LQKENI. As DNA, the CDR3 is TGTGCCAGCTCACCAGGTCGGGCGGGAGGGGTCTACGAGCAGTACTTC. Amino acids: CASSPGRAGGVYEQYF.

This chain uses TRBV5-1 with TRBJ2-3; the match to TRBD1 covers 7 bases. CDR3 length: 14 amino acids. Trimming removed 4 bases from V and 4 bases from J; junction bases left unmatched: 6. Per the germline V gene, CDR1 is SGHRS and CDR2 is YFSETQ. The CDR3 region is CASSRQGGADTQYF. The DNA of the CDR3 is TGCGCCAGCAGCCGACAGGGTGGGGCAGATACGCAGTATTTT.

This sequence joins TRBV6-5 and TRBJ2-5, with D tentatively TRBD1 (6 bases). This CDR3 spans 13 amino acids. Germline V gene data show CDR1 as MNHEY and CDR2 as SVGAGI. Trimming removed 6 bases from V and 4 bases from J, with 12 bases in between. The CDR3 is CASSRRGGETQYF. Written as DNA, the CDR3 is TGTGCCAGCAGCCGTAGAGGGGGAGAGACCCAGTACTTC.

V usage is TRBV5-6 and J usage is TRBJ2-5, with 8 bases lining up with TRBD1. Germline V gene data show CDR1 as SGHDT and CDR2 as YYEEEE. V trimming: 5 bases; J trimming: 0 bases; junction bases outside the gene matches: 6. The CDR3 totals 15 residues. In nucleotides, the CDR3 is TGTGCCAGCAGGCGGGGACAGGCCCACCAAGAGACCCAGTACTTC. Its translation is CASRRGQAHQETQYF.

The J gene is TRBJ2-1, the V gene TRBV6-1; perhaps TRBD2 as D (6 bases). The CDR3 has 18 residues. V lost 0 bases and J 3 bases, leaving 18 bases between the germline ends. Germline values: CDR1 MNHNS, CDR2 SASEGT. DNA of the CDR3: TGTGCCAGCAGTGAAGCCTCTGCTTCTCGCGGGATCTACAATGAGCAGTTCTTC. The encoded protein is CASSEASASRGIYNEQFF.

The chain links TRBV6-4 to TRBJ2-3; TRBD2 matches 7 bases. CDR1 and CDR2 (germline): MRHNA, SNTAGT. CDR3 size: 13 residues. V lost 3 bases to trimming and J lost 3 bases; unmatched junction nucleotides: 0. The CDR3: CASSERETDTQYF. The CDR3 DNA reads TGTGCCAGCAGTGAGCGGGAGACAGATACGCAGTATTTT.

The chain is built from TRBV28 and TRBJ2-7; the D gene is possibly TRBD2 (5 bases). CDR1 MDHEN and CDR2 SYDVKM come from the germline V gene. This CDR3 comprises 13 residues. V lost 6 bases and J lost 0, with 9 bases in between. CDR3 bases: TGTGCCAGCAGGCGGGTGAGCTCCTACGAGCAGTACTTC. Translated: CASRRVSSYEQYF.

The chain has TRBV5-6 and TRBJ1-6, with 8 bases that match TRBD1. The J segment lost 6 bases and the V segment lost 4 bases, leaving 9 bases of the junction unmatched. Germline V gene lookup returns CDR1 SGHDT and CDR2 YYEEEE. CDR3 length: 16 residues. The CDR3, as DNA: TGTGCCAGCAGCCTCACAGGGGGTTCCATTAATTCACCCCTCCACTTT. It codes for CASSLTGGSINSPLHF.

Notes on this clone: Sequence at one end of the junction differs from germline and may be a read error. J is TRBJ2-1 and V is TRBV29-1; tentatively, D is TRBD2 (5 bases). CDR3 length: 15 residues. Germline CDR1 and CDR2: SQVTM and ANQGSEA. The CDR3 DNA reads as TGCAGCGTTGAAGCCCTAGCCAGCTCCTACAGTGAGCAGTTCTTC. Protein product: CSVEALASSYSEQFF.

The V call is TRBV11-2, the J call TRBJ1-3, with D tentatively TRBD1 (6 bases). Germline V gene data show CDR1 as SGHAT and CDR2 as FQNNGV. The CDR3 sequence is 15 residues long. Trimming cost V 3 bases and J 3 bases, with 12 bases left between them. This chain's CDR3 is CASSLRTDSGNTIYF. The CDR3 region has the DNA TGTGCCAGCAGCTTGAGGACAGACAGTGGAAACACCATATATTTT.

The rearrangement uses TRBV5-1 and TRBJ2-7, with a possible D match to TRBD2 (6 bases). The germline V and J ends were trimmed by 4 bases and 3 bases, with 11 bases remaining between them. This CDR3 region has 13 residues. Germline CDR1 is SGHRS and CDR2 is YFSETQ. CDR3 coding DNA: TGCGCCAGCAGCCTGGGGGACTTCTACGAGCAGTACTTC. Translation: CASSLGDFYEQYF.

The CDR3 loop is CASSGLLAGGPGEQFF. The CDR3 coding sequence is TGCGCCAGCAGCGGATTACTAGCGGGAGGGCCAGGTGAGCAGTTCTTC. The chain uses TRBV5-1 and TRBJ2-1, with 13 bases that match TRBD2. The germline gives CDR1 SGHRS, CDR2 YFSETQ. Trimming removed 4 bases from V and 9 bases from J; junction bases left unmatched: 10. CDR3 length equals 16 residues.

This clone has just a few counts. A read error may account for a junction end that differs from germline. The rearrangement uses TRBV5-3 and TRBJ1-2; D gene uncertain. TRBV5-3 has ORF status, its function being uncertain. The CDR3 is 14 amino acids. The CDR3 sequence is CASSLEEGNYGYTF. The CDR3 DNA follows: TGTGCCAGCAGCTTGGAGGAGGGCAACTATGGCTACACCTTC.

V usage is TRBV28 and J usage is TRBJ1-1; no definite D call. The CDR3 covers 17 residues. Looked up from germline, CDR1 is MDHEN and CDR2 is SYDVKM. Between the trimmed V and J ends, which lost 3 bases and 2 bases, there was a span of 19 bases. The CDR3: CASSFGLAASSNTEAFF. DNA for the CDR3: TGTGCCAGCAGTTTTGGCCTAGCCGCCAGTAGTAACACTGAAGCTTTCTTT.

This sequence joins TRBV13 and TRBJ2-3, with D maybe TRBD2 (6 bases). Germline V gene lookup returns CDR1 PRHDT and CDR2 FYEKMQ (reference sequence). The CDR3 extends over 14 amino acids. V lost 5 bases and J 6 bases, leaving 15 bases between the germline ends. CDR3 DNA sequence: TGTGCCAGCAGCCTGCGAGGGACTCTCGATACGCAGTATTTT. Encoded protein: CASSLRGTLDTQYF. Full variable domain (remainder filled in from reference TRBV13 and TRBJ2-3): AAGVIQSPRHLIKEKRETATLKCYPIPRHDTVYWYQQGPGQDPQFLISFYEKMQSDKGSIPDRFSAQQFSDYHSELNMSSLELGDSALYFCASSLRGTLDTQYFGPGTRLTVL.

The V call is TRBV13, the J call TRBJ2-2, with no clear D. CDR3 length equals 15 residues. Trimming left V 5 bases short and J 7 bases short, with 17 bases between. Germline values: CDR1 PRHDT, CDR2 FYEKMQ (reference sequence). CDR3 nucleotides: TGTGCCAGCAGCCCGGTGAGGAGCTCACACGGGGAGCTGTTTTTT. Protein: CASSPVRSSHGELFF.

This sequence joins TRBV6-5 and TRBJ2-1; 12 nucleotides align to TRBD2. CDR3 length equals 15 residues. V trimming: 6 bases; J trimming: 4 bases; junction bases outside the gene matches: 4. CDR1 and CDR2 from the germline V gene are MNHEY and SVGAGI. The CDR3 DNA reads TGTGCCAGCAGCCTCGGACTAGCGGGGTACAATGAGCAGTTCTTC. It is translated as CASSLGLAGYNEQFF.

The chain uses TRBV6-5 and TRBJ1-1; maybe TRBD1 (6 bases). The CDR3 covers 15 residues. V was cut by 4 bases and J by 0 bases, with 12 bases left in between. From germline, CDR1 is MNHEY and CDR2 SVGAGI. CDR3 sequence: CASSSTGNMNTEAFF. CDR3 DNA: TGTGCCAGCAGTTCCACAGGGAACATGAACACTGAAGCTTTCTTT.